One and the same sample provided the 12 T cell receptor beta chains below, sequenced in a study of cytotoxic CD8 clonotypes in ibrutinib-treated CLL. TCRdb keeps only in-frame clones here, not all; method: immunoSEQ multiplex PCR. The sample lists about 200,000 clones, roughly 73% seen once, with over 9.5% in the top ten. This specimen consisted of PBMCs, obtained after 12 months of ibrutinib treatment. The receptors were sampled from a human donor with chronic lymphocytic leukemia.

The V call is TRBV10-2, the J call TRBJ2-7; TRBD2 agrees at 10 bases. Germline trimming cut 6 bases from V and 5 bases from J; bases unmatched to any gene: 4. Germline V gene sequence: CDR1 WSHSY, CDR2 SAAADI. This CDR3 is 13 amino acids long. For the CDR3, the DNA is TGCGCCAGCAGCTGGACTAGCGGAGACGAGCAGTACTTC. This encodes CASSWTSGDEQYF.

The genes are TRBV7-8 and TRBJ2-7; tentative D call: TRBD1 (6 bases). V was clipped by 4 bases and J by 0 bases, with 16 bases between them. The germline gives CDR1 SGHVS, CDR2 FQNEAQ. The CDR3 is 16 residues long. CDR3 loop: CASSSSWGRSSYEQYF. CDR3 DNA sequence: TGTGCCAGCAGCTCATCATGGGGGCGGAGCTCCTACGAGCAGTACTTC.

The chain is built from TRBV7-3 and TRBJ1-2; possibly TRBD1 for D (6 bases). The germline V and J ends were trimmed by 5 bases and 4 bases, with 11 bases remaining between them. The germline gives CDR1 SGHTA, CDR2 FQGTGA. The CDR3 contains 13 residues. CDR3 DNA sequence: TGTGCCAGCAGCCAATGGGACACCTATGGCTACACCTTC. It translates to CASSQWDTYGYTF.

This chain links TRBV18 with TRBJ2-2; TRBD1 might be the D (6 bases). The CDR3 totals 18 residues. The germline CDR1 and CDR2 sequences are KGHSH and LQKENI. V lost 0 bases and J lost 0, with 14 bases in between. The DNA of the CDR3 is TGTGCCAGCTCACCACCGCGGAGGACAGACGCGAACACCGGGGAGCTGTTTTTT. It specifies CASSPPRRTDANTGELFF.

The chain links TRBV5-4 to TRBJ2-3, with D hard to call. The CDR3 is made up of 13 amino acids. Per the germline V gene, CDR1 is SGHNT and CDR2 is YYREEE (reference sequence). The V end lost 3 bases, the J end lost 5 bases, and 10 bases lay between the germline ends. The CDR3 sequence is CASSSQSIDTQYF. As DNA, the CDR3 is TGTGCCAGCAGCTCCCAGTCAATAGATACGCAGTATTTT.

The genes are TRBV7-9 and TRBJ1-6; 7 nucleotides line up with TRBD1. The V gene end was trimmed by 4 bases and the J gene end by 7 bases; junction bases not matched to a gene: 4. Germline V gene sequence: CDR1 SEHNR, CDR2 FQNEAQ (reference sequence). This CDR3 has 14 amino acids. CDR3 loop: CASSSQTGNSPLHF. In DNA, the CDR3 is TGTGCCAGCAGCTCACAGACAGGGAATTCACCCCTCCACTTT.

As DNA, the CDR3 is TGTGCCAGCAGCAAAAGGGATAGGGAGACCCAGTACTTC. Translating gives CASSKRDRETQYF. The chain couples TRBV7-9 to TRBJ2-5; D ambiguous. This CDR3 is 13 amino acids long. CDR1 is SEHNR and CDR2 is FQNEAQ in the germline V gene (reference sequence). V lost 5 bases and J lost 5, with 12 bases in between.

The chain uses TRBV9 and TRBJ2-1; D possibly uses TRBD1 or TRBD2 (5 bases each). Trimming shortened V by 0 bases and J by 9 bases, and 16 bases separated the two germline ends. The CDR3 contains 15 residues. CDR1 and CDR2 (germline): SGDLS, YYNGEE. CDR3 nucleotide sequence: TGTGCCAGCAGCGTAGCTACCGGGGCCTATACTGAGCAGTTCTTC. Protein sequence: CASSVATGAYTEQFF.

This clone was recorded a few times. V is TRBV28 and J is TRBJ2-4; 11 bases line up with TRBD1. The length of the CDR3 is 18 residues. Germline V gene data show CDR1 as MDHEN and CDR2 as SYDVKM. V lost 5 bases, J lost 1 base, and 10 bases stayed unmatched. CDR3 residues: CASSATTGTGGAKNIQYF. The CDR3, as DNA: TGTGCCAGCAGTGCTACTACCGGGACAGGGGGGGCCAAAAACATTCAGTACTTC.

The chain joins TRBV18 to TRBJ2-7; a weak D match, TRBD1 (6 bases). V shed 4 bases and J shed 0 bases, with 13 bases lying between them. The CDR3 extends over 15 amino acids. Germline V gene lookup returns CDR1 KGHSH and CDR2 LQKENI. CDR3 in DNA: TGTGCCAGCTCACTACAGGACAGTTTCTCCTACGAGCAGTACTTC. Amino acids: CASSLQDSFSYEQYF.

The rearrangement joins TRBV14 to TRBJ2-7, with a possible D match to TRBD1 (5 bases). This CDR3 region has 14 residues. Germline lookup yields CDR1 SGHDN and CDR2 FVKESK. Trimming pared 2 bases from V and 4 bases from J, leaving 12 bases between. CDR3 in amino acids: CASSQYQGSYEQYF. The CDR3 DNA is TGTGCCAGCAGCCAATATCAGGGCTCGTACGAGCAGTACTTC. Full variable domain (rest looked up from reference TRBV14 and TRBJ2-7): EAGVTQFPSHSVIEKGQTVTLRCDPISGHDNLYWYRRVMGKEIKFLLHFVKESKQDESGMPNNRFLAERTGGTYSTLKVQPAELEDSGVYFCASSQYQGSYEQYFGPGTRLTVT.

This chain joins TRBV9 and TRBJ1-4, with D uncertain. Germline CDR1 SGDLS, CDR2 YYNGEE. This CDR3 spans 15 amino acids. The V gene lost 3 bases and the J gene lost 2 bases, with 11 bases spanning the gap. The CDR3 nucleotides read TGTGCCAGCAGCGAAGGAGGGTGGACTAATGAAAAACTGTTTTTT. Encoded protein: CASSEGGWTNEKLFF.